These 7 T cell receptor beta chains originate from one sample sequenced in a study of beta chain features in type 1 diabetes. The authors reverse transcribed all of the isolated RNA, so sequencing captured expressed TCRB transcripts. Measured with immunoSEQ multiplex PCR; TCRdb has only the in-frame clones, and not every one. The sample contains under 450,000 clones, 14% of which appear only once. Input material: naive CD4+ T cells from blood. Receptors originate from a man aged 25 to 40 in good health.

This clone was observed a single time. The J gene is TRBJ2-7, the V gene TRBV6-5, with TRBD1 as a possible D gene (5 bases). The germline V gene has CDR1 MNHEY and CDR2 SVGAGI. The V end lost 6 bases, the J end lost 2 bases, and 17 bases lay between the germline ends. The CDR3 contains 15 residues. CDR3 region: CASRSSGSMAYEQYV. The DNA for the CDR3 is TGTGCCAGCAGATCGTCAGGGTCCATGGCCTACGAGCAGTACGTC.

The table lists this clone with a few counts. The chain has TRBV7-2 and TRBJ2-5, with 8 bases lining up with TRBD2. V was clipped by 1 base and J by 2 bases; unmatched bases: 6. CDR1 is SGHTA and CDR2 is FQGNSA in the germline V gene. This CDR3 has 16 amino acids. In DNA, the CDR3 is TGTGCCAGCAGCTTAGGTTCGGCTAGCGGGCAAGAGACCCAGTACTTC. Protein: CASSLGSASGQETQYF.

A few counts support this clone. The gene calls are TRBV13 and TRBJ2-7; a weak D match, TRBD2 (5 bases). The CDR3 totals 14 residues. The germline V gene encodes CDR1 PRHDT and CDR2 FYEKMQ (reference sequence). Trimming removed 5 bases from V and 2 bases from J, with 13 bases in between. CDR3 nucleotides: TGTGCCAGCAGCCCCGGAGGACGGGCCTACGAGCAGTACGTC. Amino acids: CASSPGGRAYEQYV.

This clone was recorded a few times. The chain uses TRBV6-6 and TRBJ1-3; no reliable D call. The CDR3 consists of 10 residues. Germline V gene lookup returns CDR1 MNHNY and CDR2 SVGAGI (reference sequence). Trimming took off 8 bases at V and 4 bases at J, with 3 bases between the two ends. For the CDR3, the DNA is TGTGCCAGCCAGGGAAACACCATATATTTT. Residues: CASQGNTIYF.

This clone was observed a few times. This chain uses TRBV29-1 with TRBJ1-1; D is perhaps TRBD1 (5 bases). CDR1 is SQVTM, CDR2 ANQGSEA, per germline. Trimming took off 3 bases at V and 3 bases at J, with 20 bases between the two ends. This CDR3 has 16 amino acids. The CDR3 sequence is CSVDSRRGISYTEAFF. CDR3 sequence (DNA): TGCAGCGTTGATAGTAGGAGGGGAATATCGTACACTGAAGCTTTCTTT.

Only a few counts were recorded for this clone. The CDR3 region is CASSEYRGGGETQYF. CDR3 nucleotide sequence: TGTGCCAGCAGTGAATACAGGGGTGGGGGAGAGACCCAGTACTTC. The V and J genes are TRBV25-1 and TRBJ2-5; weak D call: TRBD1 (6 bases). The CDR3 is 15 residues long. V was shortened by 0 bases and J by 4 bases, with 12 bases between the two germline ends. CDR1 MGHDK and CDR2 SYGVNS come from the germline V gene. The entire variable domain, with the rest obtained from reference TRBV25-1 and TRBJ2-5, is as follows: EADIYQTPRYLVIGTGKKITLECSQTMGHDKMYWYQQDPGMELHLIHYSYGVNSTEKGDLSSESTVSRIRTEHFPLTLESARPSHTSQYLCASSEYRGGGETQYFGPGTRLLVL.

V usage is TRBV10-3 and J usage is TRBJ2-3; 13 positions match TRBD2. The CDR3 length is 17 residues. Unmatched junction bases numbered 13, after V lost 9 bases and J lost 4 bases. CDR1 is ENHRY and CDR2 is SYGVKD in the germline V gene. CDR3 residues: CAITPGGLAGNADTQYF. The DNA of the CDR3 is TGTGCCATTACCCCCGGGGGACTAGCGGGGAACGCAGATACGCAGTATTTT.